Listed below are T cell receptor beta chains from one sample, sequenced in a study of CXCR3-negative and CXCR3-positive naive CD8 T cells. TCRdb re-called the 5' RACE reads, yielding one record per CDR3 amino acid sequence without DNA. This sample lists 65,000 to 95,000 distinct CDR3 sequences; its ten largest clones have 1.6%. Material: naive CXCR3- CD8+ T cells from blood. The source of these receptors is a human donor in good health. Some clones in this sample may be carry-over from other donors' samples. Each CDR3 is given with its conserved first and last residue. Each record gives: V gene, clone size, J gene, CDR3 protein. Clone size is given for some rows only: seen once, a few or many times, or a class if the clone is expanded.

>TRBV28|NA|TRBJ2-1
CASRDRVGDEQFF
>TRBV29-1|NA|TRBJ2-7
CSVESTSGTYEQYF
>TRBV28|NA|TRBJ2-5
CASSLTGSGRQETQYF
>TRBV6-2/TRBV6-3|NA|TRBJ2-2
CATEASGRNGELFF
>TRBV27|NA|TRBJ1-1
CASSLAFEGNTEAFF
>TRBV5-1|NA|TRBJ1-4
CASSSATGGSNEKLFF
>TRBV6-6|NA|TRBJ1-6
CASSTRQNNSPLHF
>TRBV21-1|NA|TRBJ2-7
CASRPRGGSSYEQYF
>TRBV28|NA|TRBJ2-3
CASSSPHRDWGPDTQYF
>TRBV5-5|NA|TRBJ2-7
CASSLAEKGQGIAYEQYF
>TRBV29-1|NA|TRBJ2-7
CSVEADSYEQYF
>TRBV15|NA|TRBJ2-7
CATSKEGMSSYEQYF
>TRBV4-3|NA|TRBJ1-1
CASSQDGEPGTEAFF
>TRBV7-8|NA|TRBJ2-3
CASSLTSGGTDTQYF
>TRBV7-9|NA|TRBJ2-7
CASSFGSGGRDEQYF
>TRBV18|NA|TRBJ1-5
CASSPQIAGAGSNQPQHF
>TRBV29-1|NA|TRBJ2-7
CSVVDRTTYEQYF
>TRBV29-1|NA|TRBJ2-7
CSAIRTDNEQYF
>TRBV4-1|NA|TRBJ2-7
CASSPTPRVPHEQYF
>TRBV29-1|NA|TRBJ2-1
CSVPKGGEQFF
>TRBV19|NA|TRBJ2-5
CASSAMIAGGQETQYF
>TRBV28|NA|TRBJ2-2
CASSSQTSTPGELFF
>TRBV12-3/TRBV12-4|NA|TRBJ2-7
CASSLTGAGEQYF
>TRBV28|NA|TRBJ2-1
CASRPPLLHEQFF
>TRBV7-9|NA|TRBJ2-1
CASTSPKGQSNEQFF
>TRBV10-3|NA|TRBJ2-3
CAIGAGTSTDTQYF
>TRBV7-8|NA|TRBJ2-3
CASSLEGRSGTDTQYF
>TRBV7-6|medium-sized|TRBJ1-3
CASSHGGGSGNTIYF
>TRBV29-1|NA|TRBJ2-1
CSVGTSGKNEQFF
>TRBV29-1|NA|TRBJ2-1
CSVLSETNNEQFF
>TRBV6-2/TRBV6-3|NA|TRBJ2-7
CASSYEVLYEQYF
>TRBV29-1|NA|TRBJ2-7
CSVAEDISYEQYF
>TRBV19|NA|TRBJ2-1
CASSTTDRPGEEQFF
>TRBV28|NA|TRBJ2-7
CASSFEDRGAYEQYF
>TRBV12-3/TRBV12-4|NA|TRBJ2-1
CASSPALVDEQFF
>TRBV15|NA|TRBJ2-2
CATSRDRGSTGELFF
>TRBV4-3|NA|TRBJ1-1
CASSQAWGGLDTEAFF
>TRBV29-1|NA|TRBJ2-7
CSVEFAGGESYEQYF
>TRBV7-2|NA|TRBJ2-1
CASSVGFEQFF
>TRBV29-1|NA|TRBJ2-2
CSAQSTGELFF
>TRBV6-5|NA|TRBJ2-2
CASSYVSGELFF
>TRBV27|NA|TRBJ2-7
CASSPYGTGPAYEQYF
>TRBV9|NA|TRBJ2-3
CASSPFGLDTDTQYF
>TRBV6-5|NA|TRBJ2-5
CASSYSGEEETQYF
>TRBV29-1|NA|TRBJ2-7
CSALDRGSYEQYF
>TRBV5-1|NA|TRBJ1-1
CASSAINRLMNTEAFF
>TRBV29-1|NA|TRBJ2-2
CSVEDRANTGELFF
>TRBV6-6|NA|TRBJ1-5
CASSFDGNNQPQHF
>TRBV7-9|NA|TRBJ1-4
CASSFPIEGGPAEKLFF
>TRBV4-2|NA|TRBJ2-7
CASLDDAYEQYF
>TRBV15|NA|TRBJ2-7
CATSSLPEAWGSGSYEQYF
>TRBV5-1|NA|TRBJ2-7
CASSSRDREFHEQYF
>TRBV29-1|NA|TRBJ2-1
CSVHYDDSYYNEQFF
>TRBV2|NA|TRBJ2-7
CATRTSGGSYEQYF
>TRBV29-1|NA|TRBJ2-3
CSVEGMGQGRDTQYF
>TRBV4-3|NA|TRBJ2-2
CASSQNSGTGDTGELFF
>TRBV29-1|NA|TRBJ2-7
CSVETRQTYEQYF